A single sample is the source of the 24 T cell receptor beta chains below, sequenced in a study of CD4+ T cells in melanoma. Repertoires were generated with immunoSEQ multiplex PCR, while TCRdb's copy carries only in-frame clones and drops some. The sample consists of about 110,000 clones, about nine tenths of them appearing once. Sequenced material: peripheral blood. These TCRs come from a human donor with melanoma.

V and J are TRBV6-5 and TRBJ2-2; a possible D gene is TRBD1 (6 bases). V shed 6 bases and J shed 1 base, with 12 bases lying between them. Per germline, CDR1 MNHEY and CDR2 SVGAGI. The CDR3 loop spans 15 amino acids. CDR3 DNA sequence: TGTGCCAGCAGAACAGGGTTTATGAACACCGGGGAGCTGTTTTTT. Its protein is CASRTGFMNTGELFF.

This chain links TRBV9 with TRBJ2-3; 7 positions agree with TRBD2. Germline V gives CDR1 SGDLS, CDR2 YYNGEE. CDR3 length: 15 amino acids. Trimming cost V 2 bases and J 1 base; bases outside gene matches: 4. Here the CDR3 reads CASSVTSVGTDTQYF. The CDR3 DNA reads TGTGCCAGCAGCGTTACTAGCGTGGGCACAGATACGCAGTATTTT. The full variable domain, in which reference TRBV9 and TRBJ2-3 provide the parts outside the CDR3, is DSGVTQTPKHLITATGQRVTLRCSPRSGDLSVYWYQQSLDQGLQFLIQYYNGEERAKGNILERFSAQQFPDLHSELNLSSLELGDSALYFCASSVTSVGTDTQYFGPGTRLTVL.

This chain uses TRBV18 with TRBJ1-1, with D perhaps TRBD1 (5 bases). CDR3 length: 14 amino acids. The germline V gene encodes CDR1 KGHSH and CDR2 LQKENI. Trimming removed 3 bases at V and 3 bases at J, with 11 bases between. The CDR3 DNA sequence: TGTGCCAGCTCACCCTATAAGGGGTACACTGAAGCTTTCTTT. The encoded protein is CASSPYKGYTEAFF.

The chain recombines TRBV6-6 with TRBJ1-6, with D possibly being TRBD1 (6 bases). The ends were cut back, 6 bases at V and 0 bases at J, with 12 bases in the middle. The CDR3 is 16 residues long. The germline V gene encodes CDR1 MNHNY and CDR2 SVGAGI (reference sequence). The CDR3 loop is CASSRRQVSYNSPLHF. In nucleotides, the CDR3 is TGTGCCAGCAGCAGACGACAGGTCTCCTATAATTCACCCCTCCACTTT.

This clone has a single count. CDR3 bases: TGTGCCAGCAGCAAAGTCCTTTTACCCCCTCTACAAAGCTCCTACGAGCAGTACTTC. It specifies CASSKVLLPPLQSSYEQYF. This sequence joins TRBV21-1 and TRBJ2-7. TRBV21-1 is designated a pseudogene. The CDR3 length is 19 residues.

The gene calls are TRBV27 and TRBJ1-6; D is ambiguous. Looked up from germline, CDR1 is MNHEY and CDR2 is SMNVEV (reference sequence). V was trimmed by 7 bases and J by 13 bases, leaving 20 bases between them. The length of the CDR3 is 14 residues. The CDR3 loop is CASTKDGPTAPLHF. In DNA, the CDR3 is TGTGCCAGCACCAAGGACGGGCCCACCGCCCCCCTCCACTTT.

This sequence joins TRBV30 and TRBJ1-1; D is uncertain. The germline V gene has CDR1 GTSNPN and CDR2 SVGIG (reference sequence). This CDR3 spans 11 amino acids. Trimming took 4 bases from V and 9 from J, leaving 12 bases between them. In nucleotides, the CDR3 is TGTGCCTGGAAGGAAGGGCCCCAAGCTTTCTTT. Amino acids: CAWKEGPQAFF.

The genes are TRBV2 and TRBJ1-5; D possibly corresponds to TRBD1 (5 bases). Trimming removed 6 bases from V and 1 base from J, with 13 bases in between. The germline gives CDR1 SNHLY, CDR2 FYNNEI. This CDR3 region has 15 residues. CDR3 in amino acids: CASRGGLGSNQPQHF. The CDR3 region has the DNA TGTGCCAGCAGGGGGGGACTAGGAAGCAATCAGCCCCAGCATTTT. Looking up the rest from reference TRBV2 and TRBJ1-5 gives the full variable domain: EPEVTQTPSHQVTQMGQEVILRCVPISNHLYFYWYRQILGQKVEFLVSFYNNEISEKSEIFDDQFSVERPDGSNFTLKIRSTKLEDSAMYFCASRGGLGSNQPQHFGDGTRLSIL.

V is TRBV11-2 and J is TRBJ2-7; D call uncertain. From germline, CDR1 is SGHAT and CDR2 FQNNGV. The CDR3 contains 13 residues. V was clipped by 4 bases and J by 3 bases, with 10 bases between them. CDR3 nucleotides: TGTGCCAGCAGCTCGCCTTTGGGCTACGAGCAGTACTTC. It codes for CASSSPLGYEQYF.

J is TRBJ2-7 and V is TRBV5-1; D might be TRBD2 (6 bases). The germline CDR1 and CDR2 sequences are SGHRS and YFSETQ. Trimming removed 5 bases from V and 1 base from J, with 16 bases in between. There are 15 residues in the CDR3. The CDR3 protein is CASRVGSPSSYEQYF. The CDR3 DNA sequence: TGCGCCAGCAGGGTCGGGAGTCCGTCGTCCTACGAGCAGTACTTC. Full variable domain (remainder filled in from reference TRBV5-1 and TRBJ2-7): KAGVTQTPRYLIKTRGQQVTLSCSPISGHRSVSWYQQTPGQGLQFLFEYFSETQRNKGNFPGRFSGRQFSNSRSEMNVSTLELGDSALYLCASRVGSPSSYEQYFGPGTRLTVT.

The chain joins TRBV5-1 to TRBJ2-7; TRBD1 matches at 7 bases. V dropped 4 bases and J dropped 6; count of bases not matched to a gene: 10. The CDR3 consists of 14 residues. Germline lookup yields CDR1 SGHRS and CDR2 YFSETQ. Written as DNA, the CDR3 is TGCGCCAGCAGCCAGACAGGGACCCTCGGCGAGCAGTACTTC. Its translation: CASSQTGTLGEQYF.

This clone was seen a single time. V usage is TRBV5-1 and J usage is TRBJ2-1; D might be TRBD1 or TRBD2, each matching 5 bases. The CDR3 consists of 15 residues. The V end lost 4 bases, the J end lost 2 bases, and 13 bases lay between the germline ends. CDR1 is SGHRS, CDR2 YFSETQ, per germline. The CDR3 loop is CASSQTGTTYNEQFF. For the CDR3, the DNA is TGCGCCAGCAGCCAAACCGGGACGACCTACAATGAGCAGTTCTTC.

This chain joins TRBV2 and TRBJ2-1; 10 bases are a match to TRBD2. Trimming took 10 bases from V and 10 from J; bases not matched to a gene: 10. The germline V gene has CDR1 SNHLY and CDR2 FYNNEI. The CDR3 is made up of 13 amino acids. This CDR3 is CATQRGGLEEQFF. The CDR3 region has the DNA TGTGCCACCCAGCGGGGGGGCCTAGAGGAGCAGTTCTTC.

V gene TRBV19 combines with J gene TRBJ1-3; a possible D gene is TRBD1 (5 bases). The V end was cut by 4 bases, the J end by 1 base, with 8 bases between. This CDR3 has 14 amino acids. Germline V lookup: CDR1 LNHDA, CDR2 SQIVND (reference sequence). CDR3 sequence: CASSRGESGNTIYF. The CDR3 region has the DNA TGTGCCAGTAGTAGGGGGGAATCTGGAAACACCATATATTTT. The full variable domain, with the rest looked up from reference TRBV19 and TRBJ1-3, is DGGITQSPKYLFRKEGQNVTLSCEQNLNHDAMYWYRQDPGQGLRLIYYSQIVNDFQKGDIAEGYSVSREKKESFPLTVTSAQKNPTAFYLCASSRGESGNTIYFGEGSWLTVV.

This rearrangement joins TRBV7-2 to TRBJ2-7; 8 positions agree with TRBD1. The CDR3 is made up of 16 amino acids. Unmatched junction bases numbered 9, after V lost 5 bases and J lost 0 bases. Germline V gene sequence: CDR1 SGHTA, CDR2 FQGNSA. This CDR3 reads CASSTTGTGASYEQYF. DNA of the CDR3: TGTGCCAGCAGCACCACCGGGACAGGAGCCTCCTACGAGCAGTACTTC.

CDR3 protein: CASSPRQGAAEAFF. DNA of the CDR3: TGTGCCAGCAGCCCCCGACAGGGGGCGGCTGAAGCTTTCTTT. The chain employs TRBV7-2 and TRBJ1-1; 10 nucleotides align to TRBD1. CDR1 and CDR2 (germline): SGHTA, FQGNSA. The CDR3 is made up of 14 amino acids. V gave up 5 bases and J gave up 6 bases; unmatched junction bases: 6.

V usage is TRBV29-1 and J usage is TRBJ2-7; a weak D match, TRBD1 (6 bases). Deletions cut 4 bases from V and 3 bases from J, with 16 bases between. Germline values: CDR1 SQVTM, CDR2 ANQGSEA. The CDR3 runs 14 residues. The CDR3 nucleotides read TGCAGCGTTGTTATCGCCAGGGGTAGCTACGAGCAGTACTTC. Encoded protein: CSVVIARGSYEQYF.

The chain recombines TRBV25-1 with TRBJ2-2; TRBD2 aligns across 8 bases. From germline, CDR1 is MGHDK and CDR2 SYGVNS. The CDR3 has 17 amino acids. The trim removed 9 bases at V and 3 bases at J, leaving 15 bases unmatched. This CDR3 reads CARNRGSTSGYTGELFF. CDR3 DNA sequence: TGTGCCAGGAACAGAGGATCCACTAGCGGATACACCGGGGAGCTGTTTTTT.

This clone appeared once. The V and J genes are TRBV10-3 and TRBJ2-2, with D perhaps matching TRBD2 (6 bases). CDR1 and CDR2 (germline): ENHRY, SYGVKD. The V and J ends lost 0 bases and 5 bases respectively, with 19 bases between them. This CDR3 is 18 amino acids long. CDR3 bases: TGTGCCATCAGTGAGTCGATCGGTAGCGGAAAGGTTACCGGGGAGCTGTTTTTT. Translating gives CAISESIGSGKVTGELFF.

The chain recombines TRBV7-2 with TRBJ1-5, with TRBD1 identical over 7 bases. Germline CDR1 is SGHTA and CDR2 is FQGNSA. V shed 5 bases and J 6 bases; nucleotides not matched to a gene: 7. The CDR3 has 14 amino acids. The CDR3 sequence is CASSAQGEGQPQHF. The CDR3 region has the DNA TGTGCCAGCAGCGCTCAGGGGGAGGGTCAGCCCCAGCATTTT.

The J gene is TRBJ2-1, the V gene TRBV5-6; 9 bases line up with TRBD2. V shed 0 bases, J shed 4 bases, and the junction held 2 bases outside the gene matches. This CDR3 has 15 amino acids. CDR1 and CDR2 from the germline V gene are SGHDT and YYEEEE. The CDR3 here is CASSLGTSEYNEQFF. The CDR3 nucleotides are TGTGCCAGCAGCTTGGGGACTAGCGAGTACAATGAGCAGTTCTTC.

The chain's CDR3 is CASSPHLTGIYYEQYF. CDR3 nucleotides: TGCGCCAGCAGTCCCCACCTCACAGGGATCTACTACGAGCAGTACTTC. The chain has TRBV23-1 and TRBJ2-7, with a possible D match to TRBD1 (6 bases). TRBV23-1 carries the ORF label, with uncertain function. Trimming removed 4 bases at V and 3 bases at J, with 19 bases between. The length of the CDR3 is 16 residues.

The chain joins TRBV11-2 to TRBJ2-1; D not certain. The ends were cut back, 7 bases at V and 5 bases at J, with 9 bases in the middle. CDR3 length: 12 amino acids. Germline V gene lookup returns CDR1 SGHAT and CDR2 FQNNGV. This chain's CDR3 is CASTLRHNEQFF. The CDR3 DNA is TGTGCCAGCACGTTGAGACACAATGAGCAGTTCTTC.

The gene calls are TRBV9 and TRBJ2-3; either TRBD1 or TRBD2 may fit D (5 bases each). V lost 1 base and J lost 6, with 12 bases in between. The CDR3 spans 14 residues. Looked up from germline, CDR1 is SGDLS and CDR2 is YYNGEE. The CDR3 loop reads CASSVFRDGDTQYF. For the CDR3, the DNA is TGTGCCAGCAGCGTATTTAGGGACGGGGATACGCAGTATTTT.